The clone carrying this T cell receptor beta chain turned up a few times. This specimen belongs to a study of OX40 agonist ivuxolimab in advanced cancers. Study information: Ivuxolimab, an agonistic anti-OX40 (CD134) antibody, was given to patients. Enrolled patients in dose escalation had cancers that were hepatocellular carcinoma, melanoma, renal cell or head and neck cancer. Mean age 60 years, range 23 to 79; around 80% male.

This CDR3 has 14 residues. Germline V gene data show CDR1 as SNHLY and CDR2 as FYNNEI. V lost 3 bases, J lost 2 bases, and 11 bases lay in between. Sequenced by immunoSEQ multiplex PCR; TCRdb stores in-frame clones only, minus some. This table has some 60,000 clones, roughly nine tenths appearing once. The origin of this receptor is an adult with an advanced solid tumor such as melanoma, head and neck, liver or kidney cancer. V and J are TRBV2 and TRBJ2-7; perhaps TRBD2 as D (7 bases). The sequences come from CD4+ or CD8+ T cells sorted from blood, collected in a trial of the OX40 agonist ivuxolimab. In nucleotides, the CDR3 is TGTGCCAGCAGTGACTCGGGGGGCCCCTACGAGCAGTACTTC. Translated: CASSDSGGPYEQYF.